These T cell receptor beta chains were read from a single sample in a study of CD8 T cells in Susac syndrome. TCRdb redid the calling of the immunoSEQ multiplex PCR reads with MiXCR, one entry per CDR3 protein. This sample carries roughly 200,000 distinct CDR3 sequences, 90% to 95% of them seen once, and the ten largest clones take approximately 0.11%. The sequenced sample consisted of CD4+ T cells from PBMCs. Receptors originate from a human donor with Susac syndrome. The CDR3 runs from the conserved cysteine through the conserved F or W. Each record gives: clone size, J gene, V gene, D gene, CDR3 DNA, CDR3 protein. D genes are given only for firm matches. The size of a clone is reported for some rows only, either as once, few or many, or as a class for expanded clones.

-	TRBJ2-5	TRBV15	-	TGTGCCACCAGCAGAGAAGCGGAAGCCCAAGAGACCCAGTACTTC	CATSREAEAQETQYF
-	TRBJ2-1	TRBV7-9	-	TGTGCCAGCAGCTTACGAATAGGGGTTAATGAGCAGTTCTTC	CASSLRIGVNEQFF
-	TRBJ2-7	TRBV4-3	TRBD2	TGCGCCAGCAGCCAGGGACTAGCGGGGGGCGAGCAGTACTTC	CASSQGLAGGEQYF
-	TRBJ2-5	TRBV6-5	-	TGTGCCAGCAGTTACTCGAGGCGGTTAGTGAGGGAGACCCAGTACTTC	CASSYSRRLVRETQYF
-	TRBJ1-1	TRBV5-1	TRBD1	TGCGCCAGCAGCGAAGACAGGGGGTTCACTGAAGCTTTCTTT	CASSEDRGFTEAFF
-	TRBJ1-5	TRBV7-2	-	TGTGCCAGCAGCGTAGGACGGAATCAGCCCCAGCATTTT	CASSVGRNQPQHF
-	TRBJ2-1	TRBV7-3	-	TGTGCCAGCAGCTTAACGCCAAACTCCTACAATGAGCAGTTCTTC	CASSLTPNSYNEQFF
-	TRBJ2-2	TRBV15	TRBD2	TGTGCCACCAGCAGAGATCTAGCGGGGGGCCATAGGGAGCTGTTTTTT	CATSRDLAGGHRELFF
-	TRBJ2-3	TRBV15	-	TGTGCCACCAGCACCCGCTACAGGGAACCGGCAGATACGCAGTATTTT	CATSTRYREPADTQYF
once	TRBJ2-5	TRBV7-2	-	TGTGCCAGCAGGCGGGCGAGTGAGACCCAGTACTTC	CASRRASETQYF
once	TRBJ2-5	TRBV9	TRBD2	TGTGCCAGCAGCGTAAGCGAGCGGGGGGGTTGGGAGACCCAGTACTTC	CASSVSERGGWETQYF
-	TRBJ1-1	TRBV5-1	-	TGCGCCAGCAGCTTGGGGGCGGGTGAAGCTTTCTTT	CASSLGAGEAFF
-	TRBJ2-6	TRBV5-1	TRBD1	TGCGCCAGCAGCTCGGGGACAGGAGGTCCCTCTGGGGCCAACGTCCTGACTTTC	CASSSGTGGPSGANVLTF
-	TRBJ1-1	TRBV11-2	-	TGTGCCAGCAGTCTACGGGACGGAAGAATGAACACTGAAGCTTTCTTT	CASSLRDGRMNTEAFF
-	TRBJ2-7	TRBV20-1	TRBD2	TGCAGTGCTAGAGATCGGGGGGGTGGGGGAAGAAACGAGCAGTACTTC	CSARDRGGGGRNEQYF
-	TRBJ1-1	TRBV13	-	TGTGCCAGCAGCGCCCCGGGACGTGGAGCTTTCTTT	CASSAPGRGAFF
-	TRBJ2-5	TRBV27	-	TGTGCCTCAGCAGAGAGGGGGCCGGGGGCTGAGACCCAGTACTTC	CASAERGPGAETQYF
-	TRBJ2-7	TRBV20-1	TRBD2	TGCAGTGCTAGAGAGGCGGGGGGGAGCTCCTACGAGCAGTACTTC	CSAREAGGSSYEQYF
-	TRBJ1-6	TRBV9	-	TGTGCCAGCAGCGTAGGGGCTTTTAATTCACCCCTCCACTTT	CASSVGAFNSPLHF
-	TRBJ2-3	TRBV10-3	TRBD2	TGTGCCATCAGTGAGTCGAGCGGGGGGCCCACAGATACGCAGTATTTT	CAISESSGGPTDTQYF
-	TRBJ2-3	TRBV7-9	-	TGTGCCAGCAGCTTCCCCCTAGGGGCAGATACGCAGTATTTT	CASSFPLGADTQYF
-	TRBJ2-5	TRBV3-1	TRBD2	TGTGCCAGCAGCCACCGGGCGGGGGGCAAAGAGACCCAGTACTTC	CASSHRAGGKETQYF
-	TRBJ1-1	TRBV7-9	-	TGTGCCAGCAGCTTAGAGGGACTGATGAACACTGAAGCTTTCTTT	CASSLEGLMNTEAFF
-	TRBJ1-4	TRBV9	-	TGTGCCAGCAGCGTACAGGTCGGTGAAAAACTGTTTTTT	CASSVQVGEKLFF
-	TRBJ2-5	TRBV7-3	-	TGTGCCAGCAGCTCGAGTGGCGAAGTATGGGAGACCCAGTACTTC	CASSSSGEVWETQYF
-	TRBJ2-3	TRBV7-2	-	TGTGCCAGCAGCTTCCCCGACAGCACAGATACGCAGTATTTT	CASSFPDSTDTQYF
-	TRBJ2-3	TRBV5-1	-	TGCGCCAGCAGCCGGACTTCGGCGACAGATACGCAGTATTTT	CASSRTSATDTQYF
-	TRBJ2-1	TRBV7-8	-	TGTGCCAGCAGCGACGGTGGGAATGAGCAGTTCTTC	CASSDGGNEQFF
-	TRBJ2-3	TRBV20-1	TRBD2	TGCAGTGCTAGAGTAGCGGGAGGCCTTCTAGATACGCAGTATTTT	CSARVAGGLLDTQYF
once	TRBJ1-2	TRBV10-3	-	TGTGCCATCACAACTAGGGAGCTAGGGGATGGCTACACCTTC	CAITTRELGDGYTF
-	TRBJ1-1	TRBV30	-	TGTGCCTGGAGTCTTCGTGGAGACACTGAAGCTTTCTTT	CAWSLRGDTEAFF
-	TRBJ1-1	TRBV29-1	-	TGCAGCGCCGGAAAGGACGGGAACACTGAAGCTTTCTTT	CSAGKDGNTEAFF
-	TRBJ2-7	TRBV29-1	-	TGCAGCGTTGATCTGACAATCTACGAGCAGTACTTC	CSVDLTIYEQYF
-	TRBJ2-7	TRBV11-2	TRBD2	TGTGCCAGTCAGAACCGGGCTAGCGGGTACGAGCAGTACTTC	CASQNRASGYEQYF
-	TRBJ2-7	TRBV7-2	-	TGTGCCAGCACCCTCCGGACAGAATTCTCCTACGAGCAGTACTTC	CASTLRTEFSYEQYF
-	TRBJ2-3	TRBV24-1	TRBD1	TGTGCCACCAGTGATTCTAGACAGGGTCTAGATACGCAGTATTTT	CATSDSRQGLDTQYF
-	TRBJ2-3	TRBV30	TRBD1	TGTGCCTGGAACAGGGGTCTTAGCACAGATACGCAGTATTTT	CAWNRGLSTDTQYF
-	TRBJ1-1	TRBV20-1	TRBD1	TGCAGTGCTAGGCTCCGGGACAGGGCTGATGAAGCTTTCTTT	CSARLRDRADEAFF